The clone carrying this TCR beta chain was recorded a few times. Its antigen is currently unknown. For TCR beta, libraries came from quantitative 5'-RACE with molecular barcodes. TCRdb recomputed calls from the 5' RACE reads with MiXCR, one row per CDR3 protein. The data hold approximately 350,000 distinct CDR3 sequences, with about 15% observed a single time. The sample belongs to a study of CD8 T cells in ankylosing spondylitis. Study findings and constraints: Seemingly distinctive of ankylosing spondylitis blood was a TCR beta motif formed by eight highly homologous variants.

The CDR3 sequence is 13 residues long. J lost 5 bases, V lost 1 base, and 3 bases had no gene match. Germline V gives CDR1 SQVTM, CDR2 ANQGSEA. Sequenced sample: blood, either unsorted or a sorted T cell fraction (not recorded which). The chain uses TRBV29-1 and TRBJ2-5; 8 bases are shared with TRBD1. The TCR originated in a male donor with ankylosing spondylitis or in good health (not recorded which). The CDR3 DNA reads as TGCAGCGTTGAAGGGACAGGGAGGGAGACCCAGTACTTC. Amino acids: CSVEGTGRETQYF.